The 23 T cell receptor beta chains presented below share a single source sample, sequenced in a study of T cells in localized non-small cell lung cancer. Assay: immunoSEQ multiplex PCR; the TCRdb copy retains only in-frame clones and omits some. The profile shows about 1,200 clones, 21% of them singletons. The sequencing used normal lung tissue next to the tumor, collected before any cancer treatment. These receptors were obtained from a male donor aged 60 or over with stage III lung adenocarcinoma.

This clone has a handful of counts. The chain has TRBV30 and TRBJ1-1, with TRBD1 matching over 10 bases. The CDR3 spans 15 residues. J gave up 6 bases and V 3 bases, and 10 bases lay outside the gene matches. CDR1 and CDR2 from the germline V gene are GTSNPN and SVGIG (reference sequence). CDR3 residues: CAWSTYDRGLSEAFF. Here the CDR3 DNA reads TGTGCCTGGAGCACCTACGACAGGGGGCTCTCTGAAGCTTTCTTT.

The chain uses TRBV19 and TRBJ1-2; D unclear. Looked up from germline, CDR1 is LNHDA and CDR2 is SQIVND (reference sequence). The CDR3 is 14 residues long. V lost 4 bases and J 8 bases, leaving 17 bases between the germline ends. The DNA for the CDR3 is TGTGCCAGTAGTACCGAGAACCTAGCGGACGGCTACACCTTC. Protein sequence: CASSTENLADGYTF.

V and J are TRBV18 and TRBJ2-1; 10 nucleotides align to TRBD1. J was trimmed by 5 bases and V by 4 bases; bases with no gene match: 14. The germline V gene encodes CDR1 KGHSH and CDR2 LQKENI. This CDR3 is 18 amino acids long. CDR3 nucleotides: TGTGCCAGCTCACTAAAAGCTCCGGGACAGGGGTCTCACAATGAGCAGTTCTTC. Protein product: CASSLKAPGQGSHNEQFF.

By share of the sample, this clone is medium-sized. For the CDR3, the DNA is TGTGCCAGCAGCTTATGGCGAGATCAGCCCCAGCATTTT. As protein: CASSLWRDQPQHF. This sequence joins TRBV7-2 and TRBJ1-5; D call uncertain. Trimming removed 2 bases at V and 5 bases at J, with 7 bases between. This CDR3 has 13 residues. CDR1 and CDR2 (germline): SGHTA, FQGNSA.

The chain links TRBV11-3 to TRBJ2-5; D uncertain. V was shortened by 1 base and J by 4 bases, with 10 bases between the two germline ends. Looked up from germline, CDR1 is SGHNT and CDR2 is YENEEA. This CDR3 is built from 14 residues. CDR3 residues: CASSLGNRAETQYF. The CDR3 bases are TGTGCCAGCAGCTTAGGGAATAGGGCAGAGACCCAGTACTTC.

DNA of the CDR3: TGCGCCAGCAGCTCTCCGGGACGGAGCACAGATACGCAGTATTTT. Translation gives CASSSPGRSTDTQYF. The chain combines TRBV5-1 with TRBJ2-3; D could derive from TRBD1 or TRBD2 (5 bases each). The CDR3 has 15 residues. The germline V gene has CDR1 SGHRS and CDR2 YFSETQ. V was pared by 3 bases and J by 0 bases, with 11 bases between.

By frequency in the sample, this clone is large (0.1 to 1%). This chain connects TRBV11-3 to TRBJ2-5, with 8 nucleotides matching TRBD2. Trimming cost V 6 bases and J 1 base; bases outside gene matches: 4. CDR3 size: 14 residues. The germline gives CDR1 SGHNT, CDR2 YENEEA. CDR3 DNA: TGTGCCAGCAGGATGGCGGGGGGCCAAGAGACCCAGTACTTC. Translating gives CASRMAGGQETQYF.

This sequence joins TRBV12-2 and TRBJ2-7. TRBV12-2 is a listed pseudogene. The CDR3 has 14 amino acids. CDR3: CASGPPENFYEQYF. The CDR3 DNA reads TGTGCCAGTGGTCCCCCAGAGAACTTCTACGAGCAGTACTTC.

The chain is built from TRBV11-3 and TRBJ2-5; TRBD1 agrees at 8 bases. Per the germline V gene, CDR1 is SGHNT and CDR2 is YENEEA. This CDR3 is built from 15 residues. V shed 5 bases, J shed 4 bases, and the junction held 9 bases outside the gene matches. This CDR3 is CASSARTGNGETQYF. The CDR3 nucleotides are TGTGCCAGCAGCGCCCGGACAGGGAATGGAGAGACCCAGTACTTC.

This clone has just a few counts. The chain is built from TRBV9 and TRBJ1-5, with TRBD1 as a possible D gene (5 bases). The CDR3 contains 14 residues. The germline gives CDR1 SGDLS, CDR2 YYNGEE. Trimming shortened V by 6 bases and J by 6 bases, and 16 bases separated the two germline ends. CDR3 sequence: CASNQERGFQPQHF. For the CDR3, the DNA is TGTGCCAGCAATCAGGAAAGGGGCTTTCAGCCCCAGCATTTT.

J is TRBJ1-1 and V is TRBV30, with D hard to call. The CDR3 contains 13 residues. V lost 4 bases and J lost 2, with 11 bases in between. Germline CDR1 is GTSNPN and CDR2 is SVGIG (reference sequence). In DNA, the CDR3 is TGTGCCTGGATGGTTACCTTTAACACTGAAGCTTTCTTT. This translates into CAWMVTFNTEAFF.

The rearrangement joins TRBV19 to TRBJ2-5, with D possibly TRBD1 on 6 matching bases. The CDR3 loop spans 15 amino acids. V was cut by 2 bases and J by 7 bases, with 17 bases left in between. Germline V gene data show CDR1 as LNHDA and CDR2 as SQIVND (reference sequence). The CDR3 reads CASSISGQSRGTQYF. The CDR3 DNA follows: TGTGCCAGTAGTATATCCGGACAGTCCCGGGGGACCCAGTACTTC.

The rearrangement links TRBV11-3 to TRBJ1-1; D unclear. V lost 5 bases and J lost 1, with 11 bases in between. The CDR3 has 14 residues. Germline values: CDR1 SGHNT, CDR2 YENEEA. The CDR3 sequence is CASSQRLGNTEAFF. CDR3 sequence (DNA): TGTGCCAGCAGCCAAAGATTGGGGAACACTGAAGCTTTCTTT.

The rearrangement joins TRBV30 to TRBJ1-5, with TRBD1 matching over 7 bases. Germline V gives CDR1 GTSNPN, CDR2 SVGIG (reference sequence). The V gene end was trimmed by 5 bases and the J gene end by 7 bases; junction bases not matched to a gene: 11. The CDR3 length is 14 residues. The CDR3 is CAWGSTGDGQPQHF. DNA for the CDR3: TGTGCCTGGGGGAGCACAGGGGATGGCCAGCCCCAGCATTTT.

This clone has a handful of counts. This chain joins TRBV19 and TRBJ2-2; no clear D gene. The CDR3 covers 16 residues. CDR1 and CDR2 from the germline V gene are LNHDA and SQIVND (reference sequence). V was trimmed by 6 bases and J by 7 bases, leaving 21 bases between them. The CDR3 DNA follows: TGTGCCAGTAGGACCTACTCCCCCCGTCTTGGCGGGGAGCTGTTTTTT. The encoded protein is CASRTYSPRLGGELFF.

In its sample, this clone was seen a few times. The chain has TRBV4-1 and TRBJ2-1; TRBD2 matches 10 bases. Trimming removed 5 bases from V and 10 bases from J; junction bases left unmatched: 8. The CDR3 covers 14 residues. Germline CDR1 reads MGHRA; CDR2 reads YSYEKL. CDR3 bases: TGCGCCAGCAGCTTCCTAGCGGGAGTTTGGGAGCAGTTCTTC. Amino acid sequence: CASSFLAGVWEQFF.

This clone was picked up a small number of times. This CDR3 reads CASSLGQGAGYGYTF. For the CDR3, the DNA is TGTGCCAGCAGCTTAGGACAGGGGGCGGGGTATGGCTACACCTTC. The chain joins TRBV11-3 to TRBJ1-2, with TRBD1 matching over 10 bases. This CDR3 is 15 amino acids long. The junction had 4 bases not matched to a gene; V was cut back by 1 base and J by 5 bases. Germline loops: CDR1 SGHNT, CDR2 YENEEA.

This clone was seen a few times. The chain joins TRBV28 to TRBJ2-5; 7 bases fit TRBD2. Trimming cost V 2 bases and J 1 base; bases outside gene matches: 10. This CDR3 has 17 residues. In germline, CDR1 is MDHEN, CDR2 SYDVKM. DNA of the CDR3: TGTGCCAGCAGTTTAGGTTTAATAGCGGGTGCCCAAGAGACCCAGTACTTC. Amino acids: CASSLGLIAGAQETQYF.

The chain combines TRBV18 with TRBJ2-7; 7 bases fit TRBD1. V lost 5 bases to trimming and J lost 0 bases; unmatched junction nucleotides: 4. CDR1 and CDR2 from the germline V gene are KGHSH and LQKENI. This CDR3 region has 14 residues. The CDR3 loop reads CASSTTGRSYEQYF. CDR3 nucleotide sequence: TGTGCCAGCTCAACGACAGGGCGCTCCTACGAGCAGTACTTC.

This clone was observed a few times. The gene calls are TRBV6-8 and TRBJ2-2; TRBD1 agrees at 11 bases. Germline CDR1 MNHGY, CDR2 SAAAGT. The CDR3 spans 20 residues. V was clipped by 6 bases and J by 0 bases; unmatched bases: 15. CDR3 protein: CASSLLRGQGGLANTGELFF. The CDR3 DNA is TGTGCCAGCAGCCTCCTAAGGGGACAGGGGGGACTAGCGAACACCGGGGAGCTGTTTTTT.

The V and J genes are TRBV19 and TRBJ2-5; 11 bases are shared with TRBD1. Germline V lookup: CDR1 LNHDA, CDR2 SQIVND (reference sequence). CDR3 length equals 16 residues. V dropped 6 bases and J dropped 5; count of bases not matched to a gene: 11. The CDR3 is CASRSGTGGRRETQYF. The CDR3 DNA reads TGTGCCAGTAGATCCGGGACAGGGGGTAGGAGGGAGACCCAGTACTTC. Looking up the rest from reference TRBV19 and TRBJ2-5 gives the full variable domain: DGGITQSPKYLFRKEGQNVTLSCEQNLNHDAMYWYRQDPGQGLRLIYYSQIVNDFQKGDIAEGYSVSREKKESFPLTVTSAQKNPTAFYLCASRSGTGGRRETQYFGPGTRLLVL.

Judged by abundance, this clone is medium-sized. The V gene is TRBV11-3, the J gene TRBJ2-2, with D maybe TRBD2 (6 bases). Germline assignment: CDR1 SGHNT and CDR2 YENEEA. Trimming took 3 bases from V and 0 from J, leaving 8 bases between them. The CDR3 covers 15 residues. CDR3: CASSFLASNTGELFF. Written as DNA, the CDR3 is TGTGCCAGCAGCTTCCTAGCGTCGAACACCGGGGAGCTGTTTTTT.

This clone turned up a few times. The gene calls are TRBV11-3 and TRBJ2-2; D is ambiguous. Deletions cut 0 bases from V and 3 bases from J, with 14 bases between. CDR3 length equals 17 residues. Germline V CDR1 and CDR2: SGHNT, YENEEA. CDR3 amino acids: CASSLDWALPDTGELFF. The CDR3, as DNA: TGTGCCAGCAGCTTAGATTGGGCTTTACCGGACACCGGGGAGCTGTTTTTT.